This note documents a single T cell receptor beta chain sequence. The data are from a study of blood T cell repertoires in COVID-19. The V gene's germline CDR1 is MNHEY and CDR2 SMNVEV (reference sequence). CDR3 length: 19 residues. The V and J ends lost 5 bases and 4 bases, in that order; junction bases with no gene match: 18. Membership in each cohort depended on participant-reported clinical history. The repertoire was sequenced with immunoSEQ multiplex PCR; TCRdb's copy has only in-frame clones and lacks some. The data contain over 200,000 clones, roughly 85% of them singletons. The TCR was taken from a man in his thirties or forties who had recovered from COVID-19. Source material: PBMCs or T cells enriched from blood (not recorded which). The chain couples TRBV27 to TRBJ1-2; TRBD1 matches at 11 bases. The CDR3 DNA sequence: TGTGCCAGCAGTCCTCTCAGGGACAGGGGGTTACGAGTCGGCTATGGCTACACCTTC. This translates into CASSPLRDRGLRVGYGYTF.